This T cell receptor beta chain was sequenced in a study of T cell repertoires in cytomegalovirus infection. Study-level information: CMV epitopes used comprised recently identified HLA-C-restricted ones and well-studied HLA-B-restricted ones.

General study results and limits: CMV carriers having the relevant HLA were flagged by cumulative public TCR beta family frequency.

TCRdb passed the reads through MiXCR, listing each CDR3 protein once. The table has about 830,000 distinct CDR3 sequences, approximately 32% seen once; the top ten hold 12%. Of note for this clonotype: Its antigen is not known.

The sequence came from a human donor in good health (CMV status not recorded). Some clones in this sample may be carry-over from other donors' samples. The sequences come from cultured CD8+ T cells from PBMCs, collected from culture after CMV antigen stimulation.

DNA of the CDR3: TGTGCCAGCAGCGGAACGACGGGGGATGGTGAAGCTTTCTTT. Amino acid sequence: CASSGTTGDGEAFF. The chain employs TRBV9 and TRBJ1-1; perhaps TRBD1 as D (5 bases). The CDR3 has 14 amino acids. Germline V gene data show CDR1 as SGDLS and CDR2 as YYNGEE. V was clipped by 3 bases and J by 7 bases, with 16 bases between them.